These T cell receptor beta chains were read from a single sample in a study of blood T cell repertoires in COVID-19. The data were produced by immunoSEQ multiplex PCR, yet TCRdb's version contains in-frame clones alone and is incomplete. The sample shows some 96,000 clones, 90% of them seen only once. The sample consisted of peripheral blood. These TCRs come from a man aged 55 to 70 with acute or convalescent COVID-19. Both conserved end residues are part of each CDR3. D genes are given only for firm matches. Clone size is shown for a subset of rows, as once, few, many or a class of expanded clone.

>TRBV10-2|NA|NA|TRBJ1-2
TGCGCCAGCAGTGAATCTGGGGGAGGTAACTATGGCTACACCTTC
CASSESGGGNYGYTF
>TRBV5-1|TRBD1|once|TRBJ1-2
TGCGCCAGCAGCCCGTCGACAGGGAGCGTTAGCTATGGCTACACCTTC
CASSPSTGSVSYGYTF
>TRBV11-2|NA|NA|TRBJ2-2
TGTGCCAGCCCGTCGGGGACCGGGGAGCTGTTTTTT
CASPSGTGELFF
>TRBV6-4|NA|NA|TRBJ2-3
TGTGCCAGCAGTCAGAAGAGCACAGATACGCAGTATTTT
CASSQKSTDTQYF
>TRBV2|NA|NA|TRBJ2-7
TGTGCCAGCAGGCACCCGGGATCCCTCTCGGAGCAGTACTTC
CASRHPGSLSEQYF
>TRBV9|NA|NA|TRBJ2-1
TGTGCCAGCAGCGTAGCTACTAGCACCCCCTCCTACAATGAGCAGTTCTTC
CASSVATSTPSYNEQFF
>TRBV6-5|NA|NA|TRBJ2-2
TGTGCCAGCAGTCCCAGGGTGGGGTTCGGCGGGGAGCTGTTTTTT
CASSPRVGFGGELFF
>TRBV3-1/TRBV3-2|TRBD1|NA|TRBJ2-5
TGTGCCAGCAGCCTCGGGACAGGGGGCTGGGGAGAGACCCAGTACTTC
CASSLGTGGWGETQYF
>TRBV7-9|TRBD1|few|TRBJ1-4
TGTGCCAGCAGCTTCACACAGGGGGCGAATGAAAAACTGTTTTTT
CASSFTQGANEKLFF
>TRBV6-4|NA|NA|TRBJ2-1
TGTGCCAGCAGTGGCCGCGGGGGCCCGAGCTCCTACAATGAGCAGTTCTTC
CASSGRGGPSSYNEQFF
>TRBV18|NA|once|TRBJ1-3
TGTGCCAGCTCACCATCAGGGTTGGAACGGACCATATATTTT
CASSPSGLERTIYF
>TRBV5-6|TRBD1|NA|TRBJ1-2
TGTGCCAGCAGCTTGGAGGGGGCCGGTCACTATGGCTACACCTTC
CASSLEGAGHYGYTF
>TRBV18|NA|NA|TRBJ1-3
TGTGCCAGCTCCCCCACAGGGTCTGGAAACACCATATATTTT
CASSPTGSGNTIYF
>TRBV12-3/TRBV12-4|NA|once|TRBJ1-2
TGTGCCAGCAGTTTAGTCTCGCGGAAGTACACCTTC
CASSLVSRKYTF
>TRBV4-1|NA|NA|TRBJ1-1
TGCGCCAGCAGCCCACACACGGCGGGAAACACTGAAGCTTTCTTT
CASSPHTAGNTEAFF
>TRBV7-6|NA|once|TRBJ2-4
TGTGCCAGCAGCTTAGGTAGCGGACTAGCCAAAAACATTCAGTACTTC
CASSLGSGLAKNIQYF
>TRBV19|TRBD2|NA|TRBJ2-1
TGTGCCAGTAGTATCCGGGCTAGCGGGGGGGCCGCCAATGAGCAGTTCTTC
CASSIRASGGAANEQFF
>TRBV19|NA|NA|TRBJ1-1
TGTGCCAGTAAGACGACACTGAACACTGAAGCTTTCTTT
CASKTTLNTEAFF